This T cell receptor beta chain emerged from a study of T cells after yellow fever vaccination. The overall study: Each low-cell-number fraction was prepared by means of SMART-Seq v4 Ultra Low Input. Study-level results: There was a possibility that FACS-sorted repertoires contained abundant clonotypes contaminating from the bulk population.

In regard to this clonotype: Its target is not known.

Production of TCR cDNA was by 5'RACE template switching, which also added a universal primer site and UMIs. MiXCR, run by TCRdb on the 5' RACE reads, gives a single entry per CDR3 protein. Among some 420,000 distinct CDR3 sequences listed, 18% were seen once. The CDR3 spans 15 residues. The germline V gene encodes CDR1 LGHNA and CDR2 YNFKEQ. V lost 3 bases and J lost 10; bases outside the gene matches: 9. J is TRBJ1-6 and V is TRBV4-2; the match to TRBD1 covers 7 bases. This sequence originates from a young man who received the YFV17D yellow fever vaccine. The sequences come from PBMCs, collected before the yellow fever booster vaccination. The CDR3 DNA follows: TGTGCCAGCAGCCACAAACAGGGGCCTGAGTCACCCCTCCACTTT. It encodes CASSHKQGPESPLHF.